The 9 T cell receptor beta chains below were found in one sample sequenced in a study of Graves' ophthalmopathy and Graves' hyperthyroidism. RNA transcripts yielded amplified TCR beta CDR3 regions. The workflow started with a first-round RT-PCR run with HTBI primers and then moved on to a second-round multiplex PCR. TCRdb processed the multiplex PCR reads anew with MiXCR; each CDR3 protein has one entry. Of 650,000 to 900,000 distinct CDR3 sequences in the sample, 40% were seen once. Sequencing used peripheral blood. These receptors were taken from an adult man with Graves' ophthalmopathy.

V is TRBV12-3 or TRBV12-4 and J is TRBJ1-5; D gene uncertain. The CDR3 consists of 14 residues. Trimming took off 2 bases at V and 6 bases at J, with 11 bases between the two ends. The CDR3 spells CASSLSAGSQPQHF. In DNA, the CDR3 is TGTGCCAGCAGTTTATCGGCTGGGTCTCAGCCCCAGCATTTT.

This clonotype was observed a handful of times. V and J are TRBV7-9 and TRBJ2-3; 13 nucleotides align to TRBD2. The germline CDR1 and CDR2 sequences are SEHNR and FQNEAQ (reference sequence). The CDR3 has 16 amino acids. The ends lost 5 bases at V and 6 bases at J; junction bases unmatched: 8. The chain's CDR3 is CASSPGLAGERDTQYF. CDR3 nucleotides: TGTGCCAGCAGCCCAGGACTAGCGGGAGAAAGGGATACGCAGTATTTT.

The table lists this clonotype with a few counts. As DNA, the CDR3 is TGTGCCAGCAGCCCCGCCCGGGACGTAAGCTCTGGAAACACCATATATTTT. It encodes CASSPARDVSSGNTIYF. The rearrangement joins TRBV7-8 to TRBJ1-3; D is perhaps TRBD1 (5 bases). V gave up 5 bases and J gave up 0 bases, with 17 bases separating them. CDR1 SGHVS and CDR2 FQNEAQ come from the germline V gene. The CDR3 runs to 17 residues.

The V call is TRBV25-1, the J call TRBJ1-6; 9 positions agree with TRBD1. The CDR3 is 15 residues long. The germline V gene encodes CDR1 MGHDK and CDR2 SYGVNS. After removal of 6 bases from V and 8 bases from J, the junction contained 8 bases not matched to a gene. CDR3 sequence: CASRSPGQGDSPLHF. The CDR3 coding sequence is TGTGCCAGCAGGTCACCGGGACAGGGAGATTCACCCCTCCACTTT.

The chain joins TRBV25-1 to TRBJ2-7; TRBD2 is a possible D gene (5 bases). This CDR3 is built from 12 residues. The germline V gene has CDR1 MGHDK and CDR2 SYGVNS. In nucleotides, the CDR3 is TGTGCTAGAGATTCTGCGGGTCTGGAGCAGTACTTC. It is translated as CARDSAGLEQYF.

This clonotype occurred a few times. The chain employs TRBV5-6 and TRBJ1-2, with unresolved D. Germline CDR1 and CDR2: SGHDT and YYEEEE. V gave up 2 bases and J gave up 3 bases, with 14 bases separating them. The CDR3 totals 15 residues. The CDR3 DNA follows: TGTGCCAGCAGCTTTAGCCCGGGGATCGACTATGGCTACACCTTC. It encodes CASSFSPGIDYGYTF.

At least ten counts were recorded for this clonotype. The chain combines TRBV19 with TRBJ2-6; D is uncertain. Trimming took 6 bases from V and 0 from J, leaving 15 bases between them. This CDR3 has 17 residues. CDR1 LNHDA and CDR2 SQIVND come from the germline V gene (reference sequence). CDR3 residues: CASRHGPASSGANVLTF. CDR3 coding DNA: TGTGCCAGTAGACACGGCCCGGCTTCCTCTGGGGCCAACGTCCTGACTTTC.

This clonotype occurred a few times. The CDR3 region has the DNA TGCAGTGCTAGCCAAAGGGGGGAGACCCAGTACTTC. Translation gives CSASQRGETQYF. The rearrangement links TRBV20-1 to TRBJ2-5; D possibly corresponds to TRBD1 (6 bases). The V end lost 3 bases, the J end lost 5 bases, and 10 bases lay between the germline ends. Per germline, CDR1 DFQATT and CDR2 SNEGSKA (reference sequence). The CDR3 spans 12 residues.

This clonotype was observed a few times. The chain recombines TRBV10-2 with TRBJ1-2; D is ambiguous. Trimming took 3 bases from V and 6 from J, leaving 8 bases between them. Germline values: CDR1 WSHSY, CDR2 SAAADI. This CDR3 region has 12 residues. Here the CDR3 reads CASSESADGYTF. The CDR3, as DNA: TGCGCCAGCAGTGAATCGGCCGATGGCTACACCTTC.